This T cell receptor (beta chain) comes out of a study of graft-versus-host responses after intestinal transplantation. Across the whole study: Recipients uniformly received anti-thymocyte globulin induction, followed by tacrolimus and steroids for approximately 3 years.

The table lists this clone with a count of one. The antigen is unknown. The CDR3 consists of 15 residues. The germline CDR1 and CDR2 sequences are KGHSH and LQKENI. V was trimmed by 3 bases and J by 7 bases, leaving 13 bases between them. Generated by immunoSEQ multiplex PCR, the TCRdb table keeps only in-frame clones and is missing some. This table holds over 80,000 clones, roughly 89% found once. This chain connects TRBV18 to TRBJ1-6, with D unresolved. Material: unstimulated CD4+ T cells sorted from spleen or lymph node cells, obtained before transplant. This receptor was identified in a human donor who was the organ donor for an intestinal transplant. CDR3 region: CASSPSATLNSPLHF. The CDR3 region has the DNA TGTGCCAGCTCACCGTCCGCGACTCTGAATTCACCCCTCCACTTT.